This is a list of T cell receptor beta chains from one sample in a study of blood T cell repertoires in COVID-19. Measured with immunoSEQ multiplex PCR; TCRdb has only the in-frame clones, and not every one. The sample gives fewer than 85,000 clones, about 87% of which show up once; approximately 9.1% is in the top ten. Sequenced sample: peripheral blood. The receptors here all came from a human donor in a cohort sampled during active COVID-19. The CDR3 runs from the conserved cysteine through the conserved F or W. The order of the fields is D gene, V gene, clone size, J gene, CDR3 DNA, CDR3 protein. D genes are given only for firm matches. Clone size is stated in some rows and not others, as once, few, many or a class when expanded.

D gene: -; V gene: TRBV18; clone size: -; J gene: TRBJ1-4; CDR3 DNA: TGTGCCAGCTCAAGACGGGAGGTGGATGAAAAACTGTTTTTT; CDR3 protein: CASSRREVDEKLFF
D gene: TRBD1; V gene: TRBV6-1; clone size: -; J gene: TRBJ1-2; CDR3 DNA: TGTGCCAGCAGTGAACATTCCGGGACAGCTGAGGGCTATGGCTACACCTTC; CDR3 protein: CASSEHSGTAEGYGYTF
D gene: -; V gene: TRBV19; clone size: -; J gene: TRBJ2-7; CDR3 DNA: TGTGCCAGTAGTCCCCAGGGGGGCGTCGAGCAGTACTTC; CDR3 protein: CASSPQGGVEQYF
D gene: -; V gene: TRBV5-4; clone size: once; J gene: TRBJ2-5; CDR3 DNA: TGTGCCAGCTGTTTTTTAAGCGACTGCCAAGAGACCCAGTACTTC; CDR3 protein: CASCFLSDCQETQYF
D gene: -; V gene: TRBV30; clone size: -; J gene: TRBJ1-1; CDR3 DNA: TGTGCCTGGCAACTCGGCGAGGGGAACACTGAAGCTTTCTTT; CDR3 protein: CAWQLGEGNTEAFF
D gene: TRBD2; V gene: TRBV5-4; clone size: -; J gene: TRBJ2-2; CDR3 DNA: TGTGCCAGCAGCTTGGCGGGTAGCGGGAGTTGGCCCGGGGAGCTGTTTTTT; CDR3 protein: CASSLAGSGSWPGELFF
D gene: TRBD2; V gene: TRBV24-1; clone size: -; J gene: TRBJ2-3; CDR3 DNA: TGTGCCACCAGTGTCACGGGGACTAGGGGGGTTACGCAGTATTTT; CDR3 protein: CATSVTGTRGVTQYF
D gene: -; V gene: TRBV6-5; clone size: -; J gene: TRBJ2-4; CDR3 DNA: TGTGCCAGCAGTTACTCAAGAGCAGGGACCAAAAACATTCAGTACTTC; CDR3 protein: CASSYSRAGTKNIQYF
D gene: -; V gene: TRBV7-9; clone size: -; J gene: TRBJ1-2; CDR3 DNA: TGTGCCAGCGGGCGGGGCAACTATGGCTACACCTTC; CDR3 protein: CASGRGNYGYTF
D gene: TRBD2; V gene: TRBV5-4; clone size: -; J gene: TRBJ2-3; CDR3 DNA: TGTGCCAGCAGGGACCCTGGGCCTAGCGGGAGGAGCACAGATACGCAGTATTTT; CDR3 protein: CASRDPGPSGRSTDTQYF
D gene: TRBD1; V gene: TRBV16; clone size: -; J gene: TRBJ1-4; CDR3 DNA: TGTGCCAGCAGCCCGGACAGAAGGGGGCAACTGTTTTTT; CDR3 protein: CASSPDRRGQLFF
D gene: -; V gene: TRBV2; clone size: -; J gene: TRBJ2-3; CDR3 DNA: TGTGCCAGCAGTGAGACTGGGGGGAGCCCTAGCACAGATACGCAGTATTTT; CDR3 protein: CASSETGGSPSTDTQYF
D gene: -; V gene: TRBV19; clone size: -; J gene: TRBJ1-1; CDR3 DNA: TGTGCCAGTAGTATTCAGCCAGGACTTGAAGCTTTCTTT; CDR3 protein: CASSIQPGLEAFF
D gene: TRBD1; V gene: TRBV15; clone size: -; J gene: TRBJ1-4; CDR3 DNA: TGTGCCACCAGCCCCCACAGGGGAACTAATGAAAAACTGTTTTTT; CDR3 protein: CATSPHRGTNEKLFF
D gene: TRBD2; V gene: TRBV5-4; clone size: -; J gene: TRBJ2-3; CDR3 DNA: TGTGCCAGCAGCCATGGGTTCGGGGGGGGGAGCACAGATACGCAGTATTTT; CDR3 protein: CASSHGFGGGSTDTQYF
D gene: TRBD1; V gene: TRBV29-1; clone size: -; J gene: TRBJ1-5; CDR3 DNA: TGCAGCGTTGGCAGGGGGGTAAATCAGCCCCAGCATTTT; CDR3 protein: CSVGRGVNQPQHF
D gene: -; V gene: TRBV2; clone size: -; J gene: TRBJ1-5; CDR3 DNA: TGTGCCAGCAGCGCCACCGACAGTCAATTTCAGCCCCAGCATTTT; CDR3 protein: CASSATDSQFQPQHF
D gene: -; V gene: TRBV2; clone size: once; J gene: TRBJ1-2; CDR3 DNA: TGTGCCGGAGTGACAGGTCGGGAGGGTGGCTACACCTTC; CDR3 protein: CAGVTGREGGYTF
D gene: -; V gene: TRBV20-1; clone size: once; J gene: TRBJ2-1; CDR3 DNA: TGCAGTGCTAGTCAGGTGCGGGCAGTCAATGAGCAGTTCTTC; CDR3 protein: CSASQVRAVNEQFF
D gene: -; V gene: TRBV7-8; clone size: -; J gene: TRBJ2-5; CDR3 DNA: TGTGCCAGCAGCCGGGGGCAGGGTATGGAAGAGACCCAGTACTTC; CDR3 protein: CASSRGQGMEETQYF
D gene: TRBD1; V gene: TRBV7-2; clone size: once; J gene: TRBJ1-4; CDR3 DNA: TGTGCCAGCAGCTCTCGAGGGGGCTCTAATGAAAAACTGTTTTTT; CDR3 protein: CASSSRGGSNEKLFF
D gene: -; V gene: TRBV6-5; clone size: once; J gene: TRBJ1-2; CDR3 DNA: TGTGCCAGCAGCCAACAGGCTAACTATGGCTACACCTTC; CDR3 protein: CASSQQANYGYTF
D gene: TRBD1; V gene: TRBV11-3; clone size: -; J gene: TRBJ2-1; CDR3 DNA: TGTGCCAGCAGCAAAACCGGGACAGGGGGCTCTGAGCAGTTCTTC; CDR3 protein: CASSKTGTGGSEQFF
D gene: TRBD1; V gene: TRBV5-1; clone size: -; J gene: TRBJ1-1; CDR3 DNA: TGCGCCAGCAACTACGACAGGGGGAACACTGAAGCTTTCTTT; CDR3 protein: CASNYDRGNTEAFF
D gene: -; V gene: TRBV7-2; clone size: once; J gene: TRBJ1-2; CDR3 DNA: TGTGCCAGCAGCTCGGGATCCACGCGTGGCTACACCTTC; CDR3 protein: CASSSGSTRGYTF
D gene: TRBD2; V gene: TRBV7-6; clone size: once; J gene: TRBJ2-1; CDR3 DNA: TGTGCCAGCAGAGAGAAGGCTAGCGGGAGCGGAACCTACAATGAGCAGTTCTTC; CDR3 protein: CASREKASGSGTYNEQFF
D gene: TRBD2; V gene: TRBV9; clone size: once; J gene: TRBJ2-1; CDR3 DNA: TGTGCCAGCAGCGTAGGGATAGCGGGCACACTCTCCAATGAGCAGTTCTTC; CDR3 protein: CASSVGIAGTLSNEQFF
D gene: -; V gene: TRBV7-9; clone size: -; J gene: TRBJ2-1; CDR3 DNA: TGTGCCAGCAGCTCATCTATCTATGAGCAGTTCTTC; CDR3 protein: CASSSSIYEQFF
D gene: TRBD2; V gene: TRBV7-8; clone size: -; J gene: TRBJ2-5; CDR3 DNA: TGTGCCAGCAGCCCCCCGGGCGGGAGCTTAGAGACCCAGTACTTC; CDR3 protein: CASSPPGGSLETQYF
D gene: TRBD2; V gene: TRBV19; clone size: -; J gene: TRBJ2-7; CDR3 DNA: TGTGCCAGTAGTATCTCTTGGACTAGCGGTCCCTACGAGCAGTACTTC; CDR3 protein: CASSISWTSGPYEQYF
D gene: TRBD2; V gene: TRBV5-4; clone size: -; J gene: TRBJ2-1; CDR3 DNA: TGTGCCAGCAGCCCCAGGCGTCTAGCGGGAGGAGGGAATGAGCAGTTCTTC; CDR3 protein: CASSPRRLAGGGNEQFF
D gene: -; V gene: TRBV5-1; clone size: -; J gene: TRBJ2-1; CDR3 DNA: TGCGCCAGCAGCGAACAGGGTCGGATATGGGATGAGCAGTTCTTC; CDR3 protein: CASSEQGRIWDEQFF
D gene: -; V gene: TRBV6-5; clone size: -; J gene: TRBJ2-2; CDR3 DNA: TGTGCCAGCAGTTACACAGGGTTTGGGGAGCTGTTTTTT; CDR3 protein: CASSYTGFGELFF
D gene: TRBD2; V gene: TRBV18; clone size: -; J gene: TRBJ2-7; CDR3 DNA: TGTGCCAGCTCAACTACTAGCGGGAGCGGCTACGAGCAGTACTTC; CDR3 protein: CASSTTSGSGYEQYF
D gene: TRBD1; V gene: TRBV28; clone size: -; J gene: TRBJ1-5; CDR3 DNA: TGTGCCAGCAGTTTGACCGACAGGGGGGGAAATCAGCCCCAGCATTTT; CDR3 protein: CASSLTDRGGNQPQHF
D gene: TRBD1; V gene: TRBV27; clone size: few; J gene: TRBJ1-5; CDR3 DNA: TGTGCCAGCAGTTTATGGCAGGGGGATCAGCCCCAGCATTTT; CDR3 protein: CASSLWQGDQPQHF
D gene: -; V gene: TRBV25-1; clone size: -; J gene: TRBJ2-1; CDR3 DNA: TGTGCCAGCAGTCAGACAGGAAATCTCAATGAGCAGTTCTTC; CDR3 protein: CASSQTGNLNEQFF
D gene: -; V gene: TRBV6-4; clone size: -; J gene: TRBJ2-1; CDR3 DNA: TGTGCCAGCAGCCCCTACGGGGAGTTCCGTGAGCAGTTCTTC; CDR3 protein: CASSPYGEFREQFF
D gene: -; V gene: TRBV7-8; clone size: -; J gene: TRBJ2-1; CDR3 DNA: TGTGCCAGCAGCCTTCGGGGTAACTCCTACAATGAGCAGTTCTTC; CDR3 protein: CASSLRGNSYNEQFF
D gene: TRBD2; V gene: TRBV4-1; clone size: -; J gene: TRBJ2-7; CDR3 DNA: TGCGCCAGCAGCCAAGCGACTAGCGGGAGACACTACGAGCAGTACTTC; CDR3 protein: CASSQATSGRHYEQYF
D gene: -; V gene: TRBV20-1; clone size: -; J gene: TRBJ2-1; CDR3 DNA: TGCAGTGCCTTCGACAATGAGCAGTTCTTC; CDR3 protein: CSAFDNEQFF
D gene: TRBD2; V gene: TRBV10-3; clone size: -; J gene: TRBJ2-1; CDR3 DNA: TGTGCCATCAGTGAGAAAGCGGGGTGGGAGGGTGAGCAGTTCTTC; CDR3 protein: CAISEKAGWEGEQFF
D gene: -; V gene: TRBV19; clone size: -; J gene: TRBJ2-7; CDR3 DNA: TGTGCCAGTAGTATACAGGGATACTACGAGCAGTACTTC; CDR3 protein: CASSIQGYYEQYF
D gene: -; V gene: TRBV27; clone size: -; J gene: TRBJ1-4; CDR3 DNA: TGTGCCAGCAGACAGTCAGGGTTTGTTGAAAAACTGTTTTTT; CDR3 protein: CASRQSGFVEKLFF
D gene: -; V gene: TRBV28; clone size: -; J gene: TRBJ2-6; CDR3 DNA: TGTGCCAGCAGTTCATCGGGACAAGCTCTACTCTCTGGGGCCAACGTCCTGACTTTC; CDR3 protein: CASSSSGQALLSGANVLTF
D gene: -; V gene: TRBV2; clone size: -; J gene: TRBJ2-7; CDR3 DNA: TGTGCCAGCAGTGTAGGCGACATCCAATACGAGCAGTACTTC; CDR3 protein: CASSVGDIQYEQYF
D gene: -; V gene: TRBV30; clone size: -; J gene: TRBJ2-5; CDR3 DNA: TGTGCCCACCCCGGAGGTAGCCAAGAGACCCAGTACTTC; CDR3 protein: CAHPGGSQETQYF
D gene: -; V gene: TRBV27; clone size: -; J gene: TRBJ1-4; CDR3 DNA: TGTGCCAGCAGTTTATTCGGGGGAACTAATGAAAAACTGTTTTTT; CDR3 protein: CASSLFGGTNEKLFF
D gene: -; V gene: TRBV4-1; clone size: -; J gene: TRBJ2-3; CDR3 DNA: TGCGCCAGCAGCCAAGTCCTGTTCGGCACAGATACGCAGTATTTT; CDR3 protein: CASSQVLFGTDTQYF
D gene: -; V gene: TRBV3-1/TRBV3-2; clone size: -; J gene: TRBJ2-7; CDR3 DNA: TGTGCCAGCAGCCAAGATCCCAATTACGAGCAGTACTTC; CDR3 protein: CASSQDPNYEQYF
D gene: -; V gene: TRBV6-5; clone size: once; J gene: TRBJ2-3; CDR3 DNA: TGTGCCAGCGTCAGGAAGGGCACAGATACGCAGTATTTT; CDR3 protein: CASVRKGTDTQYF
D gene: -; V gene: TRBV2; clone size: -; J gene: TRBJ1-2; CDR3 DNA: TGTGCCAGCACCCTATCATCGTGGAACAGGGTCTATGGCTACACCTTC; CDR3 protein: CASTLSSWNRVYGYTF
D gene: -; V gene: TRBV19; clone size: -; J gene: TRBJ1-6; CDR3 DNA: TGTGCCAGTAGTACCTCGGACAGCCTAAATTCACCCCTCCACTTT; CDR3 protein: CASSTSDSLNSPLHF
D gene: TRBD2; V gene: TRBV10-3; clone size: -; J gene: TRBJ2-7; CDR3 DNA: TGTGCCATCAAGTGGCAGCGGGAGTCGGGCGAGCAGTACTTC; CDR3 protein: CAIKWQRESGEQYF
D gene: -; V gene: TRBV10-3; clone size: once; J gene: TRBJ2-7; CDR3 DNA: TGTGCCATCAACCGGTCCCCGGGCGAGCAGTACTTC; CDR3 protein: CAINRSPGEQYF
D gene: TRBD1; V gene: TRBV9; clone size: -; J gene: TRBJ1-3; CDR3 DNA: TGTGCCAGCAGCGCGAGCCGGGACAGGGGTGGAAACACCATATATTTT; CDR3 protein: CASSASRDRGGNTIYF
D gene: -; V gene: TRBV4-1; clone size: once; J gene: TRBJ2-3; CDR3 DNA: TGCGCCAGCAGCCCACAGGCTTTCCCCCGCACAGATACGCAGTATTTT; CDR3 protein: CASSPQAFPRTDTQYF